The following is a TCR beta chain sequence with its context. This sample was taken from a study of control samples from healthy donors and cancer patients. Germline V gives CDR1 SGHTA, CDR2 FQGTGA. V lost 4 bases, J lost 8 bases, and 6 bases lay in between. The CDR3 sequence is 11 residues long. Here immunoSEQ multiplex PCR was the method, and the copy in TCRdb shows in-frame clones only, minus some. The sample lists approximately 54,000 clones, about nine tenths occurring once. Sequencing used PBMCs. The receptor comes from a man between 45 and 60 years old with head and neck cancer. This rearrangement joins TRBV7-3 to TRBJ2-1; D remains unclear. The CDR3 loop reads CASSSGYEQFF. For the CDR3, the DNA is TGTGCCAGCAGCTCCGGCTATGAGCAGTTCTTC.